These T cell receptor beta chains were read from a single sample in a study of cytotoxic CD8 clonotypes in ibrutinib-treated CLL. The table came from immunoSEQ multiplex PCR; TCRdb's copy has only in-frame clones and leaves some out. Altogether about 300,000 clones are present, about 72% being singletons, with the ten largest covering about 5%. The starting material was PBMCs, obtained at disease progression, from a patient treated with ibrutinib. All receptors derive from a human donor with chronic lymphocytic leukemia. The CDR3 runs from the conserved cysteine through the conserved F or W. The D gene is left open where the match is weak. Some rows have no size entry. The others give once, few or many, or a class for an expanded clone.

v_gene: TRBV29-1
d_gene: -
abundance: -
j_gene: TRBJ1-1
CDR3aa: CSVGAGRWNTEAFF
CDR3nt: TGCAGCGTTGGTGCGGGACGGTGGAACACTGAAGCTTTCTTT

v_gene: TRBV11-2
d_gene: -
abundance: -
j_gene: TRBJ2-7
CDR3aa: CASSFWTAADIIYF
CDR3nt: TGTGCCAGCAGCTTTTGGACCGCGGCGGATATTATATACTTC

v_gene: TRBV13
d_gene: -
abundance: -
j_gene: TRBJ1-1
CDR3aa: CASSLKNWGNTEAFF
CDR3nt: TGTGCCAGCAGCTTGAAAAATTGGGGGAACACTGAAGCTTTCTTT

v_gene: TRBV10-3
d_gene: -
abundance: few
j_gene: TRBJ1-2
CDR3aa: CAIRVSYGYTF
CDR3nt: TGTGCCATCCGGGTTTCTTATGGCTACACCTTC

v_gene: TRBV5-6
d_gene: TRBD1
abundance: -
j_gene: TRBJ2-7
CDR3aa: CASSFGQGVQYF
CDR3nt: TGTGCCAGCAGCTTTGGTCAGGGGGTCCAGTACTTC

v_gene: TRBV5-1
d_gene: -
abundance: -
j_gene: TRBJ2-1
CDR3aa: CASSLQGWANEQFF
CDR3nt: TGCGCCAGCAGCTTACAGGGTTGGGCCAATGAGCAGTTCTTC

v_gene: TRBV5-6
d_gene: TRBD2
abundance: -
j_gene: TRBJ2-3
CDR3aa: CASSPGTSESTDTQYF
CDR3nt: TGTGCCAGCAGCCCAGGGACTAGCGAGAGCACAGATACGCAGTATTTT

v_gene: TRBV29-1
d_gene: -
abundance: -
j_gene: TRBJ2-5
CDR3aa: CSVQGGFRGARDPVLRGTQYF
CDR3nt: -

v_gene: TRBV6-1
d_gene: TRBD1
abundance: -
j_gene: TRBJ2-1
CDR3aa: CASRKNQDRGYEQFF
CDR3nt: TGTGCCAGCAGGAAAAATCAAGACAGGGGATATGAGCAGTTCTTC

v_gene: TRBV25-1
d_gene: TRBD1
abundance: few
j_gene: TRBJ2-1
CDR3aa: CASSRTGGSYEQFF
CDR3nt: TGTGCCAGCAGCAGGACAGGGGGTAGCTATGAGCAGTTCTTC

v_gene: TRBV6-6
d_gene: -
abundance: -
j_gene: TRBJ2-7
CDR3aa: CASSYSGTYYF
CDR3nt: TGTGCCAGCAGTTACTCCGGGACATACTACTTC